This is a list of T cell receptor beta chains from one sample in a study of CD8+ T cells in alopecia areata. Sequenced by immunoSEQ multiplex PCR; TCRdb stores in-frame clones only, minus some. The sample lists fewer than 350,000 clones, about three fifths seen once, with over 1.5% in the top ten. Material: CD4+ T cells sorted from blood, obtained at week 24, from a patient treated with tofacitinib. These receptors came from a human donor with alopecia areata. Each CDR3 is given with its conserved first and last residue.

v_call: TRBV9; cdr3_aa: CASSVGQVDGYTF
v_call: TRBV29-1; cdr3_aa: CSVEQGGKYEQYF
v_call: TRBV2; cdr3_aa: CASSALLRGETQYF
v_call: TRBV7-9; cdr3_aa: CASSLAMGDSPLHF
v_call: TRBV19; cdr3_aa: CASSIVGQFNQPQHF
v_call: TRBV19; cdr3_aa: CASSRDTSTGELFF
v_call: TRBV5-5; cdr3_aa: CASSLGSHNEQFF
v_call: TRBV6-1; cdr3_aa: CASRNPGYEQYF
v_call: TRBV6-5; cdr3_aa: CASRLDGSYEQYF
v_call: TRBV29-1; cdr3_aa: CSVDRVRDTFGNEQFF
v_call: TRBV7-2; cdr3_aa: CASSLGGLDIQYF
v_call: TRBV23-1; cdr3_aa: CASSQFDRGSGNTIYF
v_call: TRBV28; cdr3_aa: CASSLFGTEAFF
v_call: TRBV18; cdr3_aa: CASSPGSAYEQYF
v_call: TRBV19; cdr3_aa: CASTRGRNQPQHF
v_call: TRBV25-1; cdr3_aa: CASSEYGYTEAFF
v_call: TRBV19; cdr3_aa: CASSKQETQYF
v_call: TRBV7-3; cdr3_aa: CASSPALGPGTEAFF
v_call: TRBV7-9; cdr3_aa: CASSLEGQGNQPQHF
v_call: TRBV6-1; cdr3_aa: CASSASGGLRAGSYNEQFF
v_call: TRBV30; cdr3_aa: CAWSVVAGRKTQYF
v_call: TRBV30; cdr3_aa: CAWGAGMNTGELFF
v_call: TRBV18; cdr3_aa: CASSPRQGETQYF
v_call: TRBV5-4; cdr3_aa: CASSLGPPPAYNEQFF
v_call: TRBV27; cdr3_aa: CASSLWGQGSNYGYTF
v_call: TRBV5-1; cdr3_aa: CASSHGSGGPGELFF
v_call: TRBV6-1; cdr3_aa: CASSDTGGNQPQHF
v_call: TRBV28; cdr3_aa: CASSLGDRSNYGYTF
v_call: TRBV25-1; cdr3_aa: CASSLRTSYGYTF
v_call: TRBV29-1; cdr3_aa: CSVAGRQADEQYF
v_call: TRBV13; cdr3_aa: CASSYRDRDPGELFF
v_call: TRBV13; cdr3_aa: CASSSLKSPLHF
v_call: TRBV5-1; cdr3_aa: CASSTSEGNYGYTF
v_call: TRBV6-5; cdr3_aa: CASSSGSREKLFF
v_call: TRBV2; cdr3_aa: CASRTGKGLSGANVLTF
v_call: TRBV30; cdr3_aa: CAWSGTLADTDTQYF
v_call: TRBV10-3; cdr3_aa: CAISGGTGEAYEQYF
v_call: TRBV7-2; cdr3_aa: CASSSIDGQAQNIQYF
v_call: TRBV30; cdr3_aa: CAWSVLAPGPHQPQHF
v_call: TRBV29-1; cdr3_aa: CSVSGTGQGSYEQYF
v_call: TRBV7-2; cdr3_aa: CASSLRITAGYTF
v_call: TRBV25-1; cdr3_aa: CASRTGWGEQYF